Detailed here is one T cell receptor (beta chain). These data come from a study of technical replicates of blood from a few donors. The repertoire was sequenced with immunoSEQ multiplex PCR; TCRdb's copy has only in-frame clones and lacks some. The data show more than 65,000 clones, about 97% seen once. Sequencing used T cells isolated from PBMCs. The TCR sequence derives from a human donor in good health.

The CDR3 sequence: CASSPDRVGGQPQHF. CDR3 nucleotides: TGTGCCAGTAGTCCTGACAGGGTAGGAGGTCAGCCCCAGCATTTT. This rearrangement joins TRBV19 to TRBJ1-5; 7 nucleotides line up with TRBD1. This CDR3 is 15 amino acids long. V lost 5 bases, J lost 6 bases, and 10 bases stayed unmatched. Germline V gene lookup returns CDR1 LNHDA and CDR2 SQIVND (reference sequence).